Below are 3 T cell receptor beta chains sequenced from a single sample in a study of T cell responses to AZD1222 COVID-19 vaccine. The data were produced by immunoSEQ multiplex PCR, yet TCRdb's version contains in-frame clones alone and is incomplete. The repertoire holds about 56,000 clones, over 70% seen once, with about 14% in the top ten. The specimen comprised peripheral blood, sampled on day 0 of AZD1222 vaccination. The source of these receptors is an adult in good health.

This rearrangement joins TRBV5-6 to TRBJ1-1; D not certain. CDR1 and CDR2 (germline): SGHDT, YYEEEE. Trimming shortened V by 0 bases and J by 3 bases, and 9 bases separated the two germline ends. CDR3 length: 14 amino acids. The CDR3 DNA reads TGTGCCAGCAGCTTGGGGGTATCGGACACTGAAGCTTTCTTT. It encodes CASSLGVSDTEAFF.

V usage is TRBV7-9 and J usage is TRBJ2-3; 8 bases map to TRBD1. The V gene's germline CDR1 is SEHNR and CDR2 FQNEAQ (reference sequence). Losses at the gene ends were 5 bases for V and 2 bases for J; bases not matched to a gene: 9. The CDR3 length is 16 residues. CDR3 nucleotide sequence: TGTGCCAGCAGCCTCCTCTACAGGGGGGACACAGATACGCAGTATTTT. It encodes CASSLLYRGDTDTQYF.

The CDR3 DNA follows: TGTGCCAGTAGCGGGGACAGGGGAATTGATCAGCCCCAGCATTTT. Protein: CASSGDRGIDQPQHF. The chain couples TRBV19 to TRBJ1-5, with 10 bases aligning to TRBD1. This CDR3 is built from 15 residues. With V trimmed by 6 bases and J by 5 bases, 7 bases remained unmatched. Germline assignment: CDR1 LNHDA and CDR2 SQIVND (reference sequence).